This T cell receptor (beta chain) was recorded in a study of blood T cells in healthy people across ages. In germline, CDR1 is SEHNR, CDR2 FQNEAQ (reference sequence). CDR3 length: 15 residues. The V gene lost 1 base and the J gene lost 4 bases, with 13 bases spanning the gap. Turning to this clonotype: The target antigen is unknown.

Whole-study results and caveats: Age brought a roughly linear fall in TCR beta diversity measured per million T cells. More naive CD4+ cells and higher diversity were found in long-lived than in aged donors.

Those donating, healthy Caucasian individuals from Russia, were aged roughly 6 to 95. PBMCs were isolated at a quantity of at least 7 million per sample. The use of a sample-barcoded 5' primer and a J-beta primer mix characterized a second PCR of roughly 6 to 11 cycles. From the 5' RACE reads, TCRdb called clonotypes with MiXCR, one entry per CDR3 protein. The data show about 1,500,000 distinct CDR3 sequences, approximately 30% seen once. Sequencing used blood. The chain is built from TRBV7-9 and TRBJ1-1; no firm D call. This sequence was found in a woman in her thirties in good health. DNA for the CDR3: TGTGCCAGCAGCTTAGACCGGACTGTGGGCACTGAAGCTTTCTTT. Amino acid sequence: CASSLDRTVGTEAFF.